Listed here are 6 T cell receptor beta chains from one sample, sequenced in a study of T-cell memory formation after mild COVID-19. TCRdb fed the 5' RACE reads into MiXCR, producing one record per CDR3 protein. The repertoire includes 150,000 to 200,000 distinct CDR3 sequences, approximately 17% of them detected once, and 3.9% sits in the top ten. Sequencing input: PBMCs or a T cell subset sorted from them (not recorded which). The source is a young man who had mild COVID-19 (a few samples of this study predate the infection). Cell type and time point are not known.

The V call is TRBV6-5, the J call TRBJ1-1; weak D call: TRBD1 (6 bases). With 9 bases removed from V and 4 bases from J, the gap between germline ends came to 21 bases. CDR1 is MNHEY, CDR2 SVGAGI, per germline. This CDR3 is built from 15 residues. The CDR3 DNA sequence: TGTGCCAGTGCGACTGATAGTACAGGGAGCACTGAAGCTTTCTTT. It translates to CASATDSTGSTEAFF.

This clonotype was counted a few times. The CDR3 here is CASSQPGRMSDGYTF. In DNA form, the CDR3 reads TGTGCCAGCAGCCAGCCGGGACGTATGAGTGATGGCTACACCTTC. This rearrangement joins TRBV4-2 to TRBJ1-2, with D possibly being TRBD1 (5 bases). This CDR3 contains 15 residues. V was shortened by 3 bases and J by 6 bases, with 17 bases between the two germline ends. In germline, CDR1 is LGHNA, CDR2 YNFKEQ.

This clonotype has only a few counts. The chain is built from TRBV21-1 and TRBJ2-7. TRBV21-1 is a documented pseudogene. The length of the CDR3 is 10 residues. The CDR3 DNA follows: TGTGCCAGCAGCATATTCGAGCAGTACTTC. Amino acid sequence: CASSIFEQYF.

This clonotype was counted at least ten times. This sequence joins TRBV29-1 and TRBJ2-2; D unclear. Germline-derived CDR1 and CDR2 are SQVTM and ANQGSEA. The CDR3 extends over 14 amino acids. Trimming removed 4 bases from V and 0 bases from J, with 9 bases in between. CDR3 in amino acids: CSVGVSSNTGELFF. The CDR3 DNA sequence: TGCAGCGTTGGGGTCAGCTCGAACACCGGGGAGCTGTTTTTT.

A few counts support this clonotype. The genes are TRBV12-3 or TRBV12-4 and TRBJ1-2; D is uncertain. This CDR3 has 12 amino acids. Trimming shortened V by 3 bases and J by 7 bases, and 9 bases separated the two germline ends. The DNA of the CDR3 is TGTGCCAGCAGTTTTTCCAGGAGTGGCTACACCTTC. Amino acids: CASSFSRSGYTF.

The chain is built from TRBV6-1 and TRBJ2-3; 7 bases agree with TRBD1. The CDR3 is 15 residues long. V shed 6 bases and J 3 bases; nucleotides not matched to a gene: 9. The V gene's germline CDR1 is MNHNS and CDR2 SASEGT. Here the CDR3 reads CASSSGQVGTDTQYF. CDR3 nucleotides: TGTGCCAGCAGCTCCGGACAGGTCGGGACAGATACGCAGTATTTT.